This section outlines one T cell receptor (beta chain) sequence together with its context. This clonotype has at least ten counts. Its antigen remains unidentified. Base-call qualities are not available, and no considerably larger clone is one nucleotide away. These data belong to a study of chronic HIV infection and antiretroviral therapy (dated by TCRdb to between 2015 and 2016). Measured from the cysteine to the phenylalanine, the CDR3 is 12 residues long. The only DNA kept is the CDR3, 36 bases in frame from the first base. CDR1 and CDR2 are read off the germline V gene as ENHRY and SYGVKD. V lost 10 bases and J lost 4 bases, and the count of bases not matched to a germline gene is 4. The library was generated by 5' RACE. The sequencing machine was an Illumina MiSeq. The raw public data were reprocessed by TCRdb itself: fastp quality trimming at Q25, MiXCR clonotype calling, in-frame beta chains only. Rows with a matching CDR3 protein are joined into one entry that keeps the most common DNA and genes. Here the sample has approximately 30,000 distinct CDR3 sequences; 8% to 10% occur a single time. The top ten hold roughly 2.4% of the sample.

The receptor comes from an adult who had HIV and had not received antiretroviral therapy, or was an uninfected healthy control (not recorded which). Sequenced material: peripheral blood. The sequence joins TRBV10-3 to TRBJ1-1, with 9 middle bases fitting TRBD1. The nucleotides are TGTGCCAGTACGGACAGGGGCACTGAAGCTTTCTTT. It encodes CASTDRGTEAFF.